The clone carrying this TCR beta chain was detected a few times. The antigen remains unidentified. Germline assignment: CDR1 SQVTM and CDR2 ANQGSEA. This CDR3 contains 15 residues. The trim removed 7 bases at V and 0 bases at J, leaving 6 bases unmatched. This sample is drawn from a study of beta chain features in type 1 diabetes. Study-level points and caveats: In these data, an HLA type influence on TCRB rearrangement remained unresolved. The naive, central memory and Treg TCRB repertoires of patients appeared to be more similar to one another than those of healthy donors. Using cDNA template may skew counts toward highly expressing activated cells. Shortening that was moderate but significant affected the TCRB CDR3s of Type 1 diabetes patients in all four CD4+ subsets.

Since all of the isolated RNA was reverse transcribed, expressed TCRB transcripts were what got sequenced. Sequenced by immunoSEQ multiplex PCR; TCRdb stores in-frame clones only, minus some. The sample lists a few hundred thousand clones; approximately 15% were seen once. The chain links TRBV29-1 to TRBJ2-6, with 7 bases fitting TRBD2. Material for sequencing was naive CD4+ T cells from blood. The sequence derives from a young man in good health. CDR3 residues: CSATSGISGANVLTF. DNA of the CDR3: TGCAGCGCTACAAGCGGGATCTCTGGGGCCAACGTCCTGACTTTC.